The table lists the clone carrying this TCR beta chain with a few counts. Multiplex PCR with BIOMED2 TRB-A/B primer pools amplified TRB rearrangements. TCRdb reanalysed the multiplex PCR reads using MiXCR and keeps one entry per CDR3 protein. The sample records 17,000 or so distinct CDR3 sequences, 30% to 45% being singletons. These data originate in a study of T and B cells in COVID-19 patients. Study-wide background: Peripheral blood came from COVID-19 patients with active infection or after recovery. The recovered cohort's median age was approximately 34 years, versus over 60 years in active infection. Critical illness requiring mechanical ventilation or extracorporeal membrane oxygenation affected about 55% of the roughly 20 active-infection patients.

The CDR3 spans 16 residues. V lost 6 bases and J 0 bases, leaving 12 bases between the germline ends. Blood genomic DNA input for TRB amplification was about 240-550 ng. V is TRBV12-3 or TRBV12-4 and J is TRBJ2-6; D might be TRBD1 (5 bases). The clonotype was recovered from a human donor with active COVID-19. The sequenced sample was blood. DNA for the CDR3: TGTGCCAGCAGCTTCTGGGGCCGCTCTGGGGCCAACGTCCTGACTTTC. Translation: CASSFWGRSGANVLTF.